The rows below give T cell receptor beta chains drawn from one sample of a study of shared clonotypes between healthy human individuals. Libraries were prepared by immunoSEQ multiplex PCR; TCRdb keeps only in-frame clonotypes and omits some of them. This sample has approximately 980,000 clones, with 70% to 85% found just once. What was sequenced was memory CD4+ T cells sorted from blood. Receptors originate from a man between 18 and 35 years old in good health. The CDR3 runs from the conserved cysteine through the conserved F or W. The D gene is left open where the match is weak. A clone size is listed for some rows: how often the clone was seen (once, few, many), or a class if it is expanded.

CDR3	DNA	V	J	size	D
CAFGQGANEKLFF	TGTGCCTTTGGACAGGGGGCTAATGAAAAACTGTTTTTT	TRBV30	TRBJ1-4	once	TRBD1
CAWSRGTNTGELFF	TGTGCCTGGAGTAGGGGGACGAACACCGGGGAGCTGTTTTTT	TRBV30	TRBJ2-2	once	.
CASSVGTANTGELFF	TGTGCCAGCAGCGTCGGGACGGCCAACACCGGGGAGCTGTTTTTT	TRBV9	TRBJ2-2	.	.
CASSPSQEGTGELFF	TGTGCCAGCTCACCGTCGCAGGAGGGGACCGGGGAGCTGTTTTTT	TRBV18	TRBJ2-2	.	.
CASSSQAGDTEAFF	TGCGCCAGCAGCTCTCAGGCCGGGGACACTGAAGCTTTCTTT	TRBV5-1	TRBJ1-1	.	.
CASRPGDGSNQPQHF	TGTGCCAGCAGACCGGGGGACGGTAGCAATCAGCCCCAGCATTTT	TRBV2	TRBJ1-5	.	.
CASSLGRAGQETQYF	TGTGCCAGCAGCTTAGGCCGAGCAGGGCAAGAGACCCAGTACTTC	TRBV11-2	TRBJ2-5	once	.
CASSQLSGGCEQYF	TGCGCCAGCAGCCAGCTGTCAGGGGGCTGCGAGCAGTACTTC	TRBV4-3	TRBJ2-7	.	TRBD1
CASSSHTGTGANVLTF	TGTGCCAGCAGCTCTCATACAGGCACCGGGGCCAACGTCCTGACTTTC	TRBV7-9	TRBJ2-6	.	.
CASSEYRGGDSPLHF	TGTGCCAGCAGTGAGTACAGGGGCGGGGATTCACCCCTCCACTTT	TRBV2	TRBJ1-6	.	TRBD1
CASSVTDRGDTGELFF	TGTGCCAGCAGCGTAACCGACAGGGGCGACACCGGGGAGCTGTTTTTT	TRBV9	TRBJ2-2	.	TRBD1
CASSQGGMKDTGELFF	TGCGCCAGCAGCCAAGGGGGGATGAAGGACACCGGGGAGCTGTTTTTT	TRBV4-1	TRBJ2-2	.	.
CASSATGGKNQPQHF	TGTGCCAGCAGTGCTACAGGGGGGAAGAATCAGCCCCAGCATTTT	TRBV2	TRBJ1-5	once	TRBD1
CASSFIGETDTQYF	TGTGCCAGCAGCTTTATCGGGGAAACAGATACGCAGTATTTT	TRBV7-6	TRBJ2-3	once	.
CASSLAGGSSYEQYF	TGTGCCAGCAGTTTAGCGGGGGGCAGCTCCTACGAGCAGTACTTC	TRBV28	TRBJ2-7	.	TRBD2
CASSLGQLKNEQYF	TGTGCCAGCAGCCTCGGACAGCTAAAGAACGAGCAGTACTTC	TRBV6-6	TRBJ2-7	.	.
CASSERWNRGPTNEKLFF	TGTGCCAGCAGTGAACGGTGGAACAGGGGGCCAACTAATGAAAAACTGTTTTTT	TRBV6-1	TRBJ1-4	.	TRBD1
CASSARTGGGEKLFF	TGTGCCAGCAGCGCCCGGACAGGGGGTGGTGAAAAACTGTTTTTT	TRBV7-9	TRBJ1-4	.	TRBD1
CASSPLGLAGAGTQYF	TGTGCCAGCAGCCCCCTAGGACTAGCCGGAGCAGGGACCCAGTACTTC	TRBV13	TRBJ2-5	once	TRBD2
CASSLNPQSSYEQYF	TGTGCCAGCAGCCTAAACCCCCAGAGCTCCTACGAGCAGTACTTC	TRBV7-3	TRBJ2-7	.	.
CAWSVNRDGYTF	TGTGCCTGGAGTGTAAACAGGGACGGCTACACCTTC	TRBV30	TRBJ1-2	.	.
CASTRTRGTNYGYTF	TGTGCCAGCACCAGAACCAGGGGAACTAACTATGGCTACACCTTC	TRBV6-1	TRBJ1-2	.	.
CASSATAGWTNEQFF	TGCGCCAGCAGCGCTACGGCGGGATGGACAAATGAGCAGTTCTTC	TRBV5-1	TRBJ2-1	once	.
CASSQGLAGGQETQYF	TGCGCCAGCAGCCAGGGACTAGCGGGGGGCCAAGAGACCCAGTACTTC	TRBV5-1	TRBJ2-5	.	TRBD2
CASTGEATDTQYF	TGTGCCAGCACGGGGGAGGCCACAGATACGCAGTATTTT	TRBV25-1	TRBJ2-3	.	.